This TCR beta chain originates from a study of T cell repertoires in cytomegalovirus infection. This clonotype has more than one count but fewer than ten. Its antigen is unknown. With V trimmed by 1 base and J by 3 bases, 5 bases remained unmatched. Germline assignment: CDR1 SEHNR and CDR2 FQNEAQ (reference sequence). The CDR3 extends over 16 amino acids. One entry per CDR3 protein, called by TCRdb with MiXCR from the reads. The table shows about 890,000 distinct CDR3 sequences, with around a third occurring only once. This specimen consisted of cultured CD8+ T cells from PBMCs, obtained from culture after CMV antigen stimulation. The sequence was collected from a human donor in good health (CMV status not recorded). Some clones in this sample may be carry-over from other donors' samples. The chain combines TRBV7-9 with TRBJ1-1; 10 bases are shared with TRBD1. This chain's CDR3 is CASSLGQGALDTEAFF. In DNA form, the CDR3 reads TGTGCCAGCAGCTTAGGACAGGGGGCATTGGACACTGAAGCTTTCTTT.